This TCR beta chain derives from a study of T cell changes during pregnancy in multiple sclerosis. The V gene end was trimmed by 4 bases and the J gene end by 6 bases; junction bases not matched to a gene: 2. Germline V lookup: CDR1 LNHNV, CDR2 YYDKDF (reference sequence). The CDR3 covers 13 residues. TCRdb's table, derived via immunoSEQ multiplex PCR, lists solely in-frame clones and lacks some. The sample holds roughly 71,000 clones, roughly 92% seen once. The clonotype originates from a female donor in good health, enrolled as a control in a pregnancy study. The source material was peripheral blood, sampled in the first trimester of pregnancy. This chain joins TRBV15 and TRBJ2-1; 8 bases match TRBD2. The CDR3 protein is CATSKGLANEQFF. CDR3 bases: TGTGCCACCAGCAAAGGACTAGCCAATGAGCAGTTCTTC. The whole variable domain, filled in from reference TRBV15 and TRBJ2-1, reads DAMVIQNPRYQVTQFGKPVTLSCSQTLNHNVMYWYQQKSSQAPKLLFHYYDKDFNNEADTPDNFQSRRPNTSFCFLDIRSPGLGDTAMYLCATSKGLANEQFFGPGTRLTVL.